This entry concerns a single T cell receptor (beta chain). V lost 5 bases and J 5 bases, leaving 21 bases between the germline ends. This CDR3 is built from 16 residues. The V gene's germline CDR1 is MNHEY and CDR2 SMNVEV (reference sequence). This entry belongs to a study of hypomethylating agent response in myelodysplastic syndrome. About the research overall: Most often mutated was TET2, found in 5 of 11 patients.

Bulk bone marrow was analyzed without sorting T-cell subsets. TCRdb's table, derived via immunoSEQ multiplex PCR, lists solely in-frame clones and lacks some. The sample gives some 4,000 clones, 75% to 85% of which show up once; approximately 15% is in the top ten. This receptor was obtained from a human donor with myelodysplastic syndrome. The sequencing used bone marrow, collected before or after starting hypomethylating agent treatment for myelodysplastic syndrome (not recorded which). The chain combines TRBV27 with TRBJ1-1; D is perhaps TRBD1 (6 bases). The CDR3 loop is CASSPATDRTITEAFF. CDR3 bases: TGTGCCAGCAGTCCGGCCACTGACAGGACAATAACTGAAGCTTTCTTT.